One sample yielded the 19 T cell receptor beta chains listed below, sequenced in a study of TET2 disruption in CD19-targeted CAR T cells. Antigen specificity for these receptors is unknown. Produced via immunoSEQ multiplex PCR; TCRdb's table is partial and in-frame only. The repertoire table contains under 30,000 clones. Treatment specified: autologous CTL019 cells: CD19 CAR with 4-1BB and CD3 zeta domains. The starting material was CD8- CAR+ T cells sorted from cultured blood T cells, obtained for CD19 CAR T cell therapy. As for subset: CD8-negative CAR-positive T cells from the infusion product. All receptors come from a man between 65 and 85 years old with chronic lymphocytic leukemia.

About this clone: The read ends 3 residues shy of where the CDR3 ends; the end is completed using the germline J gene. The chain uses TRBV6-2 or TRBV6-3 and TRBJ2-3, with D possibly TRBD1 on 6 matching bases. The CDR3 runs 15 residues. The V gene's germline CDR1 is MNHEY and CDR2 SVGEGT. With 2 bases removed from V and 0 bases from J, the gap between germline ends came to 9 bases. The CDR3 loop reads CASSYLGQSTDTQYF. The covered CDR3 bases are TGTGCCAGCAGTTACCTGGGACAAAGCACAGATACG.

Notes on this clone: The read ends 3 residues shy of where the CDR3 ends; the end is completed using the germline J gene. The chain carries TRBV18 and TRBJ1-1, with D tentatively TRBD1 (6 bases). The germline V gene has CDR1 KGHSH and CDR2 LQKENI. V was pared by 6 bases and J by 0 bases, with 14 bases between. This CDR3 has 15 amino acids. The CDR3 DNA, read in part, is TGTGCCAGCTCCCGTGGACAGCTCATGAACACTGAA. Residues: CASSRGQLMNTE. The whole CDR3 sequence is CASSRGQLMNTEAFF.

Remarks on this clone: Sequencing ends 3 residues short of the CDR3 end; the germline J gene provides the rest. The chain carries TRBV19 and TRBJ2-4; weak D call: TRBD1 (5 bases). Looked up from germline, CDR1 is LNHDA and CDR2 is SQIVND (reference sequence). This CDR3 is built from 13 residues. Trimming shortened V by 6 bases and J by 7 bases, and 13 bases separated the two germline ends. CDR3 loop: CASSPGARNIQYF. The sequenced CDR3 bases are TGTGCCAGTAGCCCTGGGGCGCGGAACATT.

Concerning this clone itself: Read sequence stops 3 residues before the CDR3 end, and the germline J gene provides the missing end. The chain recombines TRBV2 with TRBJ1-1; D possibly corresponds to TRBD1 (5 bases). The CDR3 totals 16 residues. Germline CDR1 and CDR2: SNHLY and FYNNEI. This CDR3 reads CASTALGRDAKNIAFF. Incomplete CDR3 DNA: TGTGCCAGCACCGCGTTGGGCAGGGATGCCAAAAACATT.

A note on this clone: The sequence runs out 3 residues before the end of the CDR3; the remainder is reconstructed from the germline J gene. The rearrangement uses TRBV20-1 and TRBJ2-5; possible D gene TRBD2, 6 bases. V lost 3 bases and J lost 5, with 10 bases in between. Germline CDR1 and CDR2: DFQATT and SNEGSKA (reference sequence). The CDR3 consists of 12 residues. The CDR3 reads CSARSRGETQYF. Partial CDR3 DNA: TGCAGTGCTAGGTCACGGGGGGAGACC.

Notes on this clone: An end of the junction differs from the germline gene, which may be a read error. The read terminates 3 residues before the CDR3 end, so the remaining end is supplied by the germline J gene. The same CDR3 also results from other DNA sequences found in this sample. The chain is built from TRBV18 and TRBJ1-3; a weak D match, TRBD1 (5 bases). The CDR3 is 16 residues long. CDR1 and CDR2 (germline): KGHSH, LQKENI. CDR3 region: CASSPYDSSSGNTIYF. The part of the CDR3 DNA that was read is TGTGCCAGCTCACCCTATGACAGTAGCTCTGGAAACACT.

Note on this clone: The read stops 3 residues short of the end of the CDR3; the missing end is completed from the germline J gene. V and J are TRBV11-2 and TRBJ1-1; TRBD1 agrees at 11 bases. This CDR3 is 15 amino acids long. Germline V gene sequence: CDR1 SGHAT, CDR2 FQNNGV. V lost 2 bases, J lost 4 bases, and 3 bases stayed unmatched. Here the CDR3 reads CASSLFGTGGTEAFF. CDR3 DNA (partial): TGTGCCAGCAGCTTATTTGGGACAGGGGGCACTGAA. Based on the CDR3 plus reference TRBV11-2 and TRBJ1-1, the full variable domain is EAGVAQSPRYKIIEKRQSVAFWCNPISGHATLYWYQQILGQGPKLLIQFQNNGVVDDSQLPKDRFSAERLKGVDSTLKIQPAKLEDSAVYLCASSLFGTGGTEAFFGQGTRLTVV.

As for this clone: The CDR3 is cut off 3 residues early in the read; its end comes from the germline J gene. V usage is TRBV6-2 or TRBV6-3 and J usage is TRBJ1-1; the D is unclear. CDR1 and CDR2 from the germline V gene are MNHEY and SVGEGT. This CDR3 is built from 14 residues. Incomplete CDR3 DNA: TGTGCCAGCAGTTTCAACCGACCCACAGATACG. Translation gives CASSFNRPTDT. The entire CDR3 is CASSFNRPTDTAFF.

Comment on this clone: The CDR3 end is not reached by the read, which stops 3 residues before it; the germline J gene fills it in. The chain joins TRBV20-1 to TRBJ2-2; tentatively, D is TRBD2 (6 bases). The V and J ends lost 0 bases and 0 bases respectively, with 8 bases between them. The CDR3 is made up of 15 amino acids. The V gene's germline CDR1 is DFQATT and CDR2 SNEGSKA (reference sequence). CDR3 sequence reads: CSARDLASNTGELFF. Partial CDR3 DNA: TGCAGTGCTAGAGACCTAGCGTCGAACACCGGGGAG.

With regard to this clone: The read terminates 3 residues before the CDR3 end, so the remaining end is supplied by the germline J gene. J is TRBJ1-1 and V is TRBV5-4, with D perhaps matching TRBD1 (5 bases). V dropped 3 bases and J dropped 4 bases, with 10 bases sitting between them. CDR3 length: 13 residues. From germline, CDR1 is SGHNT and CDR2 YYREEE (reference sequence). CDR3 DNA (partial): TGTGCCAGCAGCTCTCTGCAGGGCACTGAA. Its protein product is CASSSLQGTE. The entire CDR3 sequence reads CASSSLQGTEAFF.

On this clone itself: The observed sequence ends 3 residues before the CDR3 terminus, with the missing tail filled in from the germline J gene. The rearrangement joins TRBV12-3 or TRBV12-4 to TRBJ2-5; TRBD2 aligns across 7 bases. The CDR3 spans 16 residues. Trimming took 7 bases from V and 1 from J; bases not matched to a gene: 12. This CDR3 reads CASTYDRGGAQETQYF. Incomplete CDR3 DNA: TGTGCCAGCACCTACGACCGCGGGGGAGCCCAAGAGACC.

Comments on this clone: The read is 3 residues too short to cover the CDR3 end, so that end is filled in from the germline J gene. The chain uses TRBV7-9 and TRBJ2-7; D is possibly TRBD2 (7 bases). The CDR3 covers 15 residues. V lost 1 base to trimming and J lost 3 bases, with 13 bases between them. CDR1 and CDR2 from the germline V gene are SEHNR and FQNEAQ (reference sequence). This CDR3 reads CASSLVGQRGYEQYF. CDR3 bases read: TGTGCCAGCAGCTTAGTTGGACAGCGGGGCTACGAG. Drawing the rest from reference TRBV7-9 and TRBJ2-7, the complete variable domain is DTGVSQNPRHKITKRGQNVTFRCDPISEHNRLYWYRQTLGQGPEFLTYFQNEAQLEKSRLLSDRFSAERPKGSFSTLEIQRTEQGDSAMYLCASSLVGQRGYEQYFGPGTRLTVT.

Concerning this clone: The sequence runs out 3 residues before the end of the CDR3; the remainder is reconstructed from the germline J gene. The chain joins TRBV12-3 or TRBV12-4 to TRBJ2-1; TRBD2 aligns across 14 bases. CDR3 length equals 17 residues. V trimming: 5 bases; J trimming: 4 bases; junction bases outside the gene matches: 7. The CDR3 region is CASSDTGTSGGYNEQFF. The CDR3 bases that were read are TGTGCCAGCAGTGACACCGGGACTAGCGGGGGTTACAATGAG.

As concerns this clone: The read stops 3 residues short of the end of the CDR3; the missing end is completed from the germline J gene. This chain joins TRBV6-2 or TRBV6-3 and TRBJ1-1; 8 bases map to TRBD1. The CDR3 length is 15 residues. Germline V gene lookup returns CDR1 MNHEY and CDR2 SVGEGT. The junction had 9 bases not matched to a gene; V was cut back by 6 bases and J by 3 bases. The covered CDR3 bases are TGTGCCAGCAGACCTCGACAGGGGCAGGACACTGAA. It is translated as CASRPRQGQDTE. The complete CDR3 sequence is CASRPRQGQDTEAFF.

Details on this clone: The CDR3 extends 3 residues past the end of the read, so its final part is completed from the germline J gene. V and J are TRBV4-1 and TRBJ1-6, with D perhaps matching TRBD1 (6 bases). The CDR3 runs 13 residues. Trimming took off 5 bases at V and 11 bases at J, with 13 bases between the two ends. Germline values: CDR1 MGHRA, CDR2 YSYEKL. The DNA read from the CDR3 is TGCGCCAGCAGCTGGCAGGGGCGAACACCC. Residues: CASSWQGRTP. The full CDR3 reads CASSWQGRTPLHF.

Worth noting for this clone: The CDR3 goes on 3 residues after the read ends, and that part is filled in from the germline J gene. The V and J genes are TRBV18 and TRBJ1-2; D is perhaps TRBD1 (5 bases). CDR1 and CDR2 from the germline V gene are KGHSH and LQKENI. The CDR3 totals 14 residues. The CDR3 region is CASSPGSKGYDYTF. The sequenced CDR3 bases are TGTGCCAGCTCCCCCGGGTCCAAGGGGTACGAC.

About this clone itself: Read coverage stops 3 residues before the CDR3 terminus; the germline J gene supplies the remainder. The chain carries TRBV5-1 and TRBJ2-7; 9 positions agree with TRBD1. Germline-derived CDR1 and CDR2 are SGHRS and YFSETQ. The junction had 8 bases not matched to a gene; V was cut back by 4 bases and J by 6 bases. This CDR3 has 14 residues. The CDR3 loop reads CASSTLQGAGEQYF. The sequenced CDR3 bases are TGCGCCAGCAGCACCTTACAGGGGGCTGGCGAG.

Note on this clone: Read sequence stops 3 residues before the CDR3 end, and the germline J gene provides the missing end. This chain connects TRBV18 to TRBJ2-2; TRBD1 matches 8 bases. V was clipped by 3 bases and J by 0 bases; unmatched bases: 6. The CDR3 spans 17 residues. Germline loops: CDR1 KGHSH, CDR2 LQKENI. The CDR3: CASSPFGTGSNTGELFF. CDR3 DNA (partial): TGTGCCAGCTCACCCTTCGGGACAGGTTCGAACACCGGGGAG.

Worth noting for this clone: The read stops 3 residues short of the end of the CDR3; the missing end is completed from the germline J gene. The rearrangement joins TRBV5-1 to TRBJ2-3; TRBD1 is a possible D gene (5 bases). V shed 0 bases and J shed 0 bases, with 8 bases lying between them. Germline loops: CDR1 SGHRS, CDR2 YFSETQ. This CDR3 is built from 15 residues. The DNA read from the CDR3 is TGCGCCAGCAGCTTGGCACAGGCAAGCACAGATACG. It codes for CASSLAQASTDT. The whole CDR3 sequence reads CASSLAQASTDTQYF.